This T cell receptor beta chain was obtained from a study of T cells in Graves' hyperthyroidism and ophthalmopathy. Researchers amplified the TCR beta CDR3 regions from RNA transcripts. When the TCR CDR3 underwent first-round RT-PCR, the HTBI primer set was used. Each CDR3 protein gets one entry after TCRdb re-called the multiplex PCR reads with MiXCR. The table shows hundreds of thousands of distinct CDR3 sequences, with about 20% occurring only once. In its sample, this clonotype was seen a few times. V was trimmed by 2 bases and J by 11 bases, leaving 28 bases between them. The germline V gene has CDR1 SGHTA and CDR2 FQGNSA. The CDR3 runs to 18 residues.

The TCR comes from a woman in her seventies with Graves' ophthalmopathy. Sequenced material: blood. V is TRBV7-2 and J is TRBJ2-4; maybe TRBD1 (8 bases). CDR3 sequence reads: CASSLRRGLTGAGALQYF. CDR3 DNA: TGTGCCAGCAGCTTAAGGAGGGGACTGACAGGGGCGGGGGCCCTTCAGTACTTC.